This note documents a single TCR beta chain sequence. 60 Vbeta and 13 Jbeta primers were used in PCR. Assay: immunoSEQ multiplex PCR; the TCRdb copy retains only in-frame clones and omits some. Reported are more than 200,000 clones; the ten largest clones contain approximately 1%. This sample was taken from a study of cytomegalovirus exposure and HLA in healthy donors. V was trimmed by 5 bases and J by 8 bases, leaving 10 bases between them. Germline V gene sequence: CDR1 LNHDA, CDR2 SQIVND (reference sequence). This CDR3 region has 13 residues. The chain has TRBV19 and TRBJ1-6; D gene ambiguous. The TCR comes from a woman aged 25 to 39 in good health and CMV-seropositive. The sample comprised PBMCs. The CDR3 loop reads CASSFYGDSPLHF. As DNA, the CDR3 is TGTGCCAGTAGTTTTTACGGAGATTCACCCCTCCACTTT.